This is a list of T cell receptor beta chains from one sample in a study of blood T cell repertoires in COVID-19. Clones were sequenced by immunoSEQ multiplex PCR, and TCRdb holds only the in-frame ones, with some missing. This sample carries 130,000 to 150,000 clones, more than 75% of them seen once, and the ten largest clones take less than 3.5%. Sequencing was carried out using peripheral blood. The receptors were gathered from a human donor with acute or convalescent COVID-19. The donor label of this sample is uncertain. Each CDR3 is given with its conserved first and last residue.

V gene: TRBV2; CDR3 protein: CASSFTTNTGELFF
V gene: TRBV2; CDR3 protein: CASRRQGFRYGYTF
V gene: TRBV9; CDR3 protein: CASSVGIGELFF
V gene: TRBV4-1; CDR3 protein: CASSQGTYGPYETQYF
V gene: TRBV18; CDR3 protein: CASSSLSRVYNEQFF
V gene: TRBV19; CDR3 protein: CASGDRRNYGYTF
V gene: TRBV4-3; CDR3 protein: CASSQDGQGNTEAFF
V gene: TRBV3-1/TRBV3-2; CDR3 protein: CASSFAREPNTIYF
V gene: TRBV5-1; CDR3 protein: CASSGGQGRWETQYF
V gene: TRBV5-1; CDR3 protein: CASSLTASGAGTQYF
V gene: TRBV3-1/TRBV3-2; CDR3 protein: CASTQIAGGPYWYF
V gene: TRBV10-3; CDR3 protein: CAISEGQGFNEQFF
V gene: TRBV3-1/TRBV3-2; CDR3 protein: CASSQDVRKGDYGELFF
V gene: TRBV3-1/TRBV3-2; CDR3 protein: CASNREGMNTEAFF